This note documents a single TCR beta chain sequence. The germline gene is not matched at one end of the junction; a read error may be the cause. The germline gives CDR1 SGHNT, CDR2 YENEEA. This CDR3 comprises 15 residues. The entry originates in a study of blood T cell repertoires in COVID-19. Study as a whole: Samples taken during acute and convalescent COVID-19 were collected in the United States, Italy and Spain. From T cells, B-cell-depleted T cells, or PBMCs came the material, which was cDNA or gDNA.

Authors' analysis steps: Amplification from reference gene primers served as the basis for estimated nucleated cell counts. Method: immunoSEQ multiplex PCR; TCRdb's copy keeps in-frame clones and lacks some. V and J calls and clone size are copied from that table; D and trimming were computed from the DNA. The sample carries approximately 66,000 clones, roughly 89% recorded once. The source material was peripheral blood. This TCR was recovered from a man between 60 and 75 years old with acute or convalescent COVID-19. This chain uses TRBV11-3 with TRBJ1-6; D may be TRBD1 (5 bases). CDR3: CVSSLDGNQGSPLHF. Here the CDR3 DNA reads TGTGTCAGCAGCTTAGATGGGAATCAGGGTTCACCCCTCCACTTT.